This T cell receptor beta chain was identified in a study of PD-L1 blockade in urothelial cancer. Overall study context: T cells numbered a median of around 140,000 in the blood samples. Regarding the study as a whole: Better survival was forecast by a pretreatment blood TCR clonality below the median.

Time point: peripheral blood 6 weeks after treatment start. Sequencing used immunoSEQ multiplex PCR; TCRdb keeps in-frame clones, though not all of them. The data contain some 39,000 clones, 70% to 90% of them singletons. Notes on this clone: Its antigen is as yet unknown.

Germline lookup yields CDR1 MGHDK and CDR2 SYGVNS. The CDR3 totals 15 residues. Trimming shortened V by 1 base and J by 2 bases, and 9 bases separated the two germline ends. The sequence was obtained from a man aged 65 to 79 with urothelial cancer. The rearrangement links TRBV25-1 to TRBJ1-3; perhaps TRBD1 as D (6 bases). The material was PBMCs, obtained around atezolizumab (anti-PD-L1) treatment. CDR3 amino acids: CASSESTGPGNTIYF. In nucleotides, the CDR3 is TGTGCCAGCAGTGAATCCACAGGGCCTGGAAACACCATATATTTT.